This T cell receptor (beta chain) came from a study of T cells in tumors after PD-1 blockade. The overall study: Patients had no prior checkpoint blockade, systemic immunosuppressants, or anti-cancer therapy within 4 weeks. Peripheral blood samples averaged around 38,000 unique clonotypes and some 120,000 templates.

Input was about 550 ng to 6,004 ng of genomic DNA from tumor or blood. TCRdb's table, derived via immunoSEQ multiplex PCR, lists solely in-frame clones and lacks some. The table includes 15,000 to 25,000 clones, over 70% detected once. V was shortened by 4 bases and J by 4 bases, with 15 bases between the two germline ends. Germline-derived CDR1 and CDR2 are SEHNR and FQNEAQ (reference sequence). This CDR3 region has 15 residues. This sequence originates from a human donor with advanced basal cell or squamous cell carcinoma (not recorded which). The sample in question was PBMCs, obtained after anti-PD-1 therapy. The rearrangement joins TRBV7-9 to TRBJ2-3, with TRBD2 as a possible D gene (5 bases). The CDR3 sequence: CASSSPRAVADTQYF. The CDR3 DNA is TGTGCCAGCAGCTCCCCGAGGGCAGTAGCAGATACGCAGTATTTT.